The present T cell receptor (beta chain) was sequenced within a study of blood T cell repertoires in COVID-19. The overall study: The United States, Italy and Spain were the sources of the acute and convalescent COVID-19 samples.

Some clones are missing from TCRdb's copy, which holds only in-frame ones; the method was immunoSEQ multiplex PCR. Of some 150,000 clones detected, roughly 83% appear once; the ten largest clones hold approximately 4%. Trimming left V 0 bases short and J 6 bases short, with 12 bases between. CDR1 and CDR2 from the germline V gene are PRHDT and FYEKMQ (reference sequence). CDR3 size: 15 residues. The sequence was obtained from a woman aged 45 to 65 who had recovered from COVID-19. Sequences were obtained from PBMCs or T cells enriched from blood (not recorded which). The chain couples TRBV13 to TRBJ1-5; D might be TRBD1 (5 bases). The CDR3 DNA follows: TGTGCCAGCAGCTTAGGGTTGGGGGGGGGTCAGCCCCAGCATTTT. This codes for CASSLGLGGGQPQHF.